What follows are 6 T cell receptor beta chains derived from one specimen sequenced in a study of cytomegalovirus exposure and HLA in healthy donors. PCR employed 60 Vbeta and 13 Jbeta primers. TCRdb keeps only in-frame clones here, not all; method: immunoSEQ multiplex PCR. Of about 120,000 clones in the sample, around 60% were seen once. Sequenced sample: PBMCs. The receptors were sampled from a woman in her thirties or forties in good health and CMV-seropositive.

The table lists this clone with a few counts. This chain connects TRBV5-1 to TRBJ1-1, with D perhaps matching TRBD1 (5 bases). CDR1 and CDR2 from the germline V gene are SGHRS and YFSETQ. Trimming cost V 0 bases and J 1 base, with 10 bases left between them. CDR3 length: 15 residues. The CDR3 nucleotides are TGCGCCAGCAGCTTGGCCGGACACCCGAACACTGAAGCTTTCTTT. Translated: CASSLAGHPNTEAFF.

This sequence joins TRBV5-1 and TRBJ2-1; D not resolved. V was shortened by 2 bases and J by 6 bases, with 9 bases between the two germline ends. Germline V gene data show CDR1 as SGHRS and CDR2 as YFSETQ. The CDR3 spans 13 residues. The CDR3 reads CASSLLLFNEQFF. The CDR3 DNA sequence: TGCGCCAGCAGCTTATTACTCTTCAATGAGCAGTTCTTC.

V is TRBV7-9 and J is TRBJ2-3; 9 nucleotides align to TRBD2. V lost 8 bases and J lost 3; bases outside the gene matches: 15. The CDR3 spans 17 residues. Germline V gene lookup returns CDR1 SEHNR and CDR2 FQNEAQ (reference sequence). The DNA for the CDR3 is TGTGCCAGCCGGGGAAGTATACTGCGGGGGGGAACAGATACGCAGTATTTT. It yields the protein CASRGSILRGGTDTQYF.

The chain links TRBV2 to TRBJ1-2; 7 nucleotides align to TRBD1. The CDR3 runs to 12 residues. V lost 4 bases and J lost 8; bases outside the gene matches: 4. CDR1 is SNHLY and CDR2 is FYNNEI in the germline V gene. The CDR3 region has the DNA TGTGCCAGCAGTGGGGACAGTTGGGGCTACACCTTC. It specifies CASSGDSWGYTF. Drawing the rest from reference TRBV2 and TRBJ1-2, the complete variable domain is EPEVTQTPSHQVTQMGQEVILRCVPISNHLYFYWYRQILGQKVEFLVSFYNNEISEKSEIFDDQFSVERPDGSNFTLKIRSTKLEDSAMYFCASSGDSWGYTFGSGTRLTVV.

The chain has TRBV11-2 and TRBJ2-5; 8 bases match TRBD2. Germline-derived CDR1 and CDR2 are SGHAT and FQNNGV. This CDR3 spans 14 amino acids. J lost 3 bases, V lost 4 bases, and 4 bases had no gene match. The CDR3 DNA reads TGTGCCAGCAGCTCGAGCGGGAGTGAAGAGACCCAGTACTTC. Amino acids: CASSSSGSEETQYF.

There are a few counts of this clone. The V call is TRBV29-1, the J call TRBJ2-1; 12 bases map to TRBD2. Germline V lookup: CDR1 SQVTM, CDR2 ANQGSEA. This CDR3 spans 15 amino acids. V was clipped by 5 bases and J by 8 bases; unmatched bases: 10. This chain's CDR3 is CSVTSGRPSLDEQFF. The CDR3 nucleotides are TGCAGCGTTACTAGCGGGAGGCCGTCTCTTGATGAGCAGTTCTTC.